The clone carrying this T cell receptor beta chain has a count of ten or more. Its antigen is as yet unknown. V lost 6 bases and J 6 bases, leaving 14 bases between the germline ends. This CDR3 contains 13 residues. The germline V gene encodes CDR1 KGHSH and CDR2 LQKENI. Researchers took RNA transcripts and amplified the TCR beta CDR3 regions from them. Carried out on the TCR CDR3, a first-round RT-PCR used the HTBI primer set. Via MiXCR, TCRdb re-called the multiplex PCR reads, giving one row per CDR3 protein. The sample lists under 400,000 distinct CDR3 sequences, roughly a fifth seen once, with around half in the top ten. This specimen comes from a study of T cells in Graves' hyperthyroidism and ophthalmopathy. At the level of the study: At the time of initial diagnosis and before any treatment, peripheral blood was collected. Findings and limits, study-wide: A model using 13 V-J features told ophthalmopathy apart from stable hyperthyroidism.

Hyperthyroidism, newly diagnosed and lasting under 2 months, affected patients aged 18 to 65. Uncontrolled infection, other autoimmune disease, pregnancy or lactation excluded patients. The sequenced material came from blood. The TCR originated in a woman between 45 and 60 years old with Graves' hyperthyroidism. The chain couples TRBV18 to TRBJ1-2; D not resolved. CDR3 residues: CASSRGREDGYTF. Here the CDR3 DNA reads TGTGCCAGCTCTCGAGGACGGGAGGATGGCTACACCTTC.